The source of this TCR beta chain is a study of PD-L1 blockade in urothelial cancer. The protocol was immunoSEQ multiplex PCR, while the TCRdb copy is restricted to in-frame clones and leaves out a portion. The sample lists 45,000 to 55,000 clones, 75% to 85% occurring once. Described time point: pretreatment peripheral blood. Unmatched junction bases numbered 4, after V lost 8 bases and J lost 3 bases. CDR1 and CDR2 (germline): WNHNN, SYGVQD (reference sequence). There are 15 residues in the CDR3. Source: PBMCs, taken around atezolizumab (anti-PD-L1) treatment. The V call is TRBV10-1, the J call TRBJ2-3; 14 bases match TRBD2. This TCR derives from an older man with urothelial cancer. The CDR3 bases are TGCGCCAGCGGGGGACTAGCGGGAGTAACAGATACGCAGTATTTT. This gives the protein CASGGLAGVTDTQYF.